This T cell receptor (beta chain) was identified in a study of vaccination effects on CD4 cells after COVID-19. In the case of this clone: The antigen remains undetermined.

Using immunoSEQ multiplex PCR, the repertoire was profiled, and TCRdb retains in-frame clones only, with some absent. This table has some 69,000 clones, around 69% appearing once. Unmatched junction bases numbered 11, after V lost 2 bases and J lost 4 bases. Per the germline V gene, CDR1 is SGHRS and CDR2 is YFSETQ. The CDR3 extends over 17 amino acids. It was after approximately 11 days of culture that CD4+ T cells were isolated. Either the BNT162b2 or mRNA-1273 vaccine was given to participants in two doses. Vaccinated participants had no history of SARS-CoV-2 infection and tested negative for nucleocapsid antibodies. It was on days 3 and 7 that half the medium was replaced with IL-2 medium.

The TCR was taken from a human donor who received a COVID-19 vaccine. Sequenced here: CD4+ T cells from PBMCs cultured without peptide, sampled after COVID-19 vaccination. This chain connects TRBV5-1 to TRBJ1-2; 10 nucleotides line up with TRBD1. The DNA for the CDR3 is TGCGCCAGCAGCTTCCTAACTCAGGGACAGGGGAGCTATGGCTACACCTTC. This gives the protein CASSFLTQGQGSYGYTF. The full variable domain, with the rest looked up from reference TRBV5-1 and TRBJ1-2, is KAGVTQTPRYLIKTRGQQVTLSCSPISGHRSVSWYQQTPGQGLQFLFEYFSETQRNKGNFPGRFSGRQFSNSRSEMNVSTLELGDSALYLCASSFLTQGQGSYGYTFGSGTRLTVV.